These 8 T cell receptor beta chains originate from one sample sequenced in a study of cytomegalovirus exposure and HLA in healthy donors (dated by TCRdb to 2017 to 2019). Library preparation used the immunoSEQ multiplex PCR assay. A mixture of 60 forward primers for TCR Vbeta segments and 13 reverse primers for TCR Jbeta segments was used in the multiplex PCR. The table comes from immuneACCESS by way of TCRdb, which keeps in-frame sequences with V and J called. Part of the clones is missing from these tables; in studies checked, under half for an unresolved V gene and the rest for unknown reasons. The sample profile shows over 150,000 clones; roughly 80% of them were found once. The ten largest clonotypes hold around 3.2% of the sample. The material sequenced was PBMCs. The receptors originated from a young woman in good health and CMV-seropositive.

The chain employs TRBV19 and TRBJ2-3, with 14 bases that match TRBD2. The CDR3 extends over 19 amino acids. Trimming at V came to 5 bases and at J to 1 base, leaving 11 bases not matched to a gene. The germline V gene encodes CDR1 LNHDA and CDR2 SQIVND (reference sequence). This CDR3 reads CASSALKLGLAGGTDTQYF. CDR3 coding DNA: TGTGCCAGTAGTGCGCTTAAGTTGGGACTAGCGGGGGGCACAGATACGCAGTATTTT. The full variable domain, in which reference TRBV19 and TRBJ2-3 provide the parts outside the CDR3, is DGGITQSPKYLFRKEGQNVTLSCEQNLNHDAMYWYRQDPGQGLRLIYYSQIVNDFQKGDIAEGYSVSREKKESFPLTVTSAQKNPTAFYLCASSALKLGLAGGTDTQYFGPGTRLTVL.

V is TRBV19 and J is TRBJ1-1; D is unclear. CDR3 length equals 15 residues. CDR1 is LNHDA, CDR2 SQIVND, per germline (reference sequence). Trimming pared 2 bases from V and 1 base from J, leaving 11 bases between. The CDR3 nucleotides are TGTGCCAGTAGTATATCAGTGGGCCGGAACACTGAAGCTTTCTTT. It yields the protein CASSISVGRNTEAFF.

The chain couples TRBV11-2 to TRBJ2-6; tentative D call: TRBD2 (5 bases). Germline lookup yields CDR1 SGHAT and CDR2 FQNNGV. V gave up 0 bases and J gave up 4 bases, with 13 bases separating them. The CDR3 is 17 residues long. The CDR3 region has the DNA TGTGCCAGCAGCTTAGATCCAGAGGGTTGGGGGGCCAACGTCCTGACTTTC. Protein: CASSLDPEGWGANVLTF.

The chain combines TRBV19 with TRBJ1-2; D remains ambiguous. The germline V gene encodes CDR1 LNHDA and CDR2 SQIVND (reference sequence). There are 12 residues in the CDR3. The V gene lost 4 bases and the J gene lost 5 bases, with 8 bases spanning the gap. Here the CDR3 DNA reads TGTGCCAGTAGTAGGTACGGTTATGGCTACACCTTC. Its translation: CASSRYGYGYTF.

This chain uses TRBV28 with TRBJ1-4; D ambiguous. This CDR3 has 17 residues. Germline V gene data show CDR1 as MDHEN and CDR2 as SYDVKM. Trimming took 5 bases from V and 8 from J, leaving 24 bases between them. CDR3 in amino acids: CASSPPPGRVQEEKLFF. In DNA, the CDR3 is TGTGCCAGCAGTCCCCCTCCTGGGAGGGTCCAGGAGGAAAAACTGTTTTTT.

The chain carries TRBV27 and TRBJ2-5; 8 positions agree with TRBD2. CDR3 length equals 13 residues. J lost 11 bases, V lost 6 bases, and 11 bases had no gene match. In germline, CDR1 is MNHEY, CDR2 SMNVEV (reference sequence). In DNA form, the CDR3 reads TGTGCCAGCAGACTGGGACTAGGCAGTGAGCAGTACTTC. As protein: CASRLGLGSEQYF.

This chain joins TRBV4-1 and TRBJ2-3; TRBD1 agrees at 8 bases. Germline V gene lookup returns CDR1 MGHRA and CDR2 YSYEKL. The ends lost 1 base at V and 5 bases at J; junction bases unmatched: 5. This CDR3 is built from 15 residues. The CDR3 reads CASSQVDRGIDTQYF. CDR3 nucleotides: TGCGCCAGCAGCCAAGTAGACAGGGGAATAGATACGCAGTATTTT.

There are a few counts of this clone. V usage is TRBV7-9 and J usage is TRBJ2-3; tentatively, D is TRBD1 (6 bases). Germline V gene data show CDR1 as SEHNR and CDR2 as FQNEAQ (reference sequence). CDR3 length: 12 amino acids. Trimming cost V 4 bases and J 9 bases, with 11 bases left between them. The CDR3 sequence is CASSSRTATQYF. The CDR3 region has the DNA TGTGCCAGCAGCTCCAGGACAGCCACGCAGTATTTT.